The 2 T cell receptor beta chains given below trace back to one sample, sequenced in a study of response to subunit inactivated influenza vaccine. TCRdb called the RT-PCR reads again in MiXCR, with one record for every CDR3 protein. Among 450,000 to 700,000 distinct CDR3 sequences listed, around 15% were seen once. The material was PBMCs from blood, obtained 11 to 12 days after vaccination. All receptors come from a man aged 45 to 65 who received an inactivated influenza vaccine.

The J gene is TRBJ1-4, the V gene TRBV4-1; perhaps TRBD1 as D (6 bases). The V end was cut by 3 bases, the J end by 2 bases, with 19 bases between. The germline V gene has CDR1 MGHRA and CDR2 YSYEKL. The CDR3 covers 18 residues. The CDR3 spells CASSHTQGLLSTNEKLFF. The CDR3, as DNA: TGCGCCAGCAGCCATACACAGGGTCTCTTGTCTACTAATGAAAAACTGTTTTTT.

This clonotype was observed a few times. J is TRBJ1-1 and V is TRBV10-3; D perhaps matches TRBD1 (5 bases). Deletions cut 4 bases from V and 3 bases from J, with 12 bases between. From germline, CDR1 is ENHRY and CDR2 SYGVKD. The CDR3 is made up of 14 amino acids. This chain's CDR3 is CAISGRQGDTEAFF. CDR3 bases: TGTGCCATCAGTGGAAGGCAGGGAGACACTGAAGCTTTCTTT.